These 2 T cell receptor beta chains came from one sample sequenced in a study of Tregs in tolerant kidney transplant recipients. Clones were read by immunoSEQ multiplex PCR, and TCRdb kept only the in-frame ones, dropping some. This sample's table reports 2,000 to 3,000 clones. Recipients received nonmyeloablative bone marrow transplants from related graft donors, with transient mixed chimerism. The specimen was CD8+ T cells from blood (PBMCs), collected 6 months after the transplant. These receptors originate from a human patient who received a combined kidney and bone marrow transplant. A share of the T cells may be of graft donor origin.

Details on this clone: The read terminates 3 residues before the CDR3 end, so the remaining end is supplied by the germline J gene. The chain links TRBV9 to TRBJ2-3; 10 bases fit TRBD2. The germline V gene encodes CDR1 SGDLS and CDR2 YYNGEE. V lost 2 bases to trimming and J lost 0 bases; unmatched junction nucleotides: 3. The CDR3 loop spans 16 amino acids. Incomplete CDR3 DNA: TGTGCCAGCAGCGTGGGGACTAGCGTTAGCACAGATACG. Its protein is CASSVGTSVSTDT. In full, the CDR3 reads CASSVGTSVSTDTQYF.

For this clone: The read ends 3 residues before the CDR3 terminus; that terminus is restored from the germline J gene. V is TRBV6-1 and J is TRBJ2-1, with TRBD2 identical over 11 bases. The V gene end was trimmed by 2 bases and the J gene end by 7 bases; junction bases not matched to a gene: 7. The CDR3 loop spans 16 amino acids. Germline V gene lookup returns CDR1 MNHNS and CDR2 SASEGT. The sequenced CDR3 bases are TGTGCCAGCAGTGAATCCACTAGCGGGAGCAGGAATGAG. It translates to CASSESTSGSRNE. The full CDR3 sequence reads CASSESTSGSRNEQFF.